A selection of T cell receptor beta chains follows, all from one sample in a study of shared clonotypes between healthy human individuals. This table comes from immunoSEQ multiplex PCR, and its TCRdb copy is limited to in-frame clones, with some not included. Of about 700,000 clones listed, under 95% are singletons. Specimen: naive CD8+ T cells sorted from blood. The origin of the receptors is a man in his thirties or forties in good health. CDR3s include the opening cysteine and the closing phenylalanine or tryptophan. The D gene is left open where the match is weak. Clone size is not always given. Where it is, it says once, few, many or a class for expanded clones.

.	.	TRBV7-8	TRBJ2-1	CASSPLHTEQFF	TGTGCCAGCAGCCCCCTGCATACTGAGCAGTTCTTC
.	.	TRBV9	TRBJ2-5	CASSISSGGGETQYF	TGTGCCAGCAGCATTAGCTCAGGGGGAGGAGAGACCCAGTACTTC
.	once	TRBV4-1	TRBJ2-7	CASSQEEGSYEQYF	TGCGCCAGCAGCCAAGAGGAGGGGTCCTACGAGCAGTACTTC
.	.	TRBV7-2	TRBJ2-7	CASSIDVAYEQYF	TGTGCCAGCAGCATAGACGTTGCCTACGAGCAGTACTTC
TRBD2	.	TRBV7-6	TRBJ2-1	CASSRTSGSMNNEQFF	TGTGCCAGCAGCAGGACTAGCGGGAGTATGAACAATGAGCAGTTCTTC
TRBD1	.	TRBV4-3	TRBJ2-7	CASSQERPPRDRSYEQYF	TGCGCCAGCAGCCAAGAACGACCCCCCAGGGACAGATCCTACGAGCAGTACTTC
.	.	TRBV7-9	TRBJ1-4	CASSLVGTGMKELFF	TGTGCCAGCAGCTTAGTGGGGACGGGAATGAAGGAACTGTTTTTT
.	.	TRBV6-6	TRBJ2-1	CASSGWDTSSYNEQFF	TGTGCCAGCAGTGGGTGGGACACCAGCTCCTACAATGAGCAGTTCTTC
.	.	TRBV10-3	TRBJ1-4	CAISRDTLRDNEKLFF	TGTGCCATCAGTCGGGACACCCTGCGAGATAATGAAAAACTGTTTTTT
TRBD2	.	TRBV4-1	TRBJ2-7	CASSQGPLAAEQYF	TGCGCCAGCAGCCAAGGTCCACTAGCGGCCGAGCAGTACTTC
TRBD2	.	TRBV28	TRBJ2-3	CASSIRGLAGEFTDTQYF	TGTGCCAGCAGTATTCGGGGACTCGCGGGAGAATTCACAGATACGCAGTATTTT
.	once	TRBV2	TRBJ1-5	CASSVNRDSNQPQHF	TGTGCCAGCAGTGTAAATAGGGATAGCAATCAGCCCCAGCATTTT
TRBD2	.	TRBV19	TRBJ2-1	CASSLSGSSYNEQFF	TGTGCCAGTAGCCTCAGCGGGAGCTCCTACAATGAGCAGTTCTTC
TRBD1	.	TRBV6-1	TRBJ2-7	CASSTTGLSSNEQYF	TGTGCCAGCAGTACGACAGGGTTATCTTCCAACGAGCAGTACTTC
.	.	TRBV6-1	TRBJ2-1	CASSEAHSPSYNEQFF	TGTGCCAGCAGTGAAGCCCACAGTCCGTCCTACAATGAGCAGTTCTTC
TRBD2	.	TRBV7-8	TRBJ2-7	CASSLGGSGDEQYF	TGTGCCAGCAGCTTAGGCGGGAGTGGCGACGAGCAGTACTTC
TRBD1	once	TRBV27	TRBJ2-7	CASSSGTGGGYEQYF	TGTGCCAGCAGTTCAGGGACAGGTGGGGGCTACGAGCAGTACTTC
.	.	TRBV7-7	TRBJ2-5	CASSLNVRVETQYF	TGTGCCAGCAGCTTAAACGTCAGGGTAGAGACCCAGTACTTC
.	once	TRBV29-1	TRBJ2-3	CSVEEARTSTDTQYF	TGCAGCGTTGAAGAGGCGCGGACTAGCACAGATACGCAGTATTTT
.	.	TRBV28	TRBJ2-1	CASSFRLVGNEQFF	TGTGCCAGCAGTTTCCGACTAGTTGGCAATGAGCAGTTCTTC
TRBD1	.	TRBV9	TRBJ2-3	CASGIGQGGTDTQYF	TGTGCCAGCGGTATCGGACAGGGAGGAACAGATACGCAGTATTTT
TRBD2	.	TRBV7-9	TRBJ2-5	CASSLVLREGRETQYF	TGTGCCAGCAGCTTAGTTCTGCGGGAGGGCCGAGAGACCCAGTACTTC
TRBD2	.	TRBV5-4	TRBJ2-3	CASGWGTSGKTDTQYF	TGTGCCAGCGGTTGGGGGACTAGCGGGAAGACAGATACGCAGTATTTT
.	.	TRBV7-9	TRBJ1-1	CASSLIRDSRAEAFF	TGTGCCAGCAGCCTCATCCGGGACTCCCGAGCTGAAGCTTTCTTT
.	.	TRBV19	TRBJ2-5	CASSIDLNFQETQYF	TGTGCCAGTAGTATAGATTTGAACTTCCAAGAGACCCAGTACTTC
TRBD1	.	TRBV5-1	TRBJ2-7	CASSARQGGWNEQYF	TGCGCCAGCAGCGCAAGACAGGGGGGGTGGAACGAGCAGTACTTC
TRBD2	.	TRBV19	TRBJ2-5	CASSPGTSGYQETQYF	TGTGCCAGTAGTCCCGGGACTAGCGGGTACCAAGAGACCCAGTACTTC
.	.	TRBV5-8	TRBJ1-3	CASNRNLDGRSGNTIYF	TGTGCCAGCAACCGAAACCTTGACGGGCGCTCTGGAAACACCATATATTTT
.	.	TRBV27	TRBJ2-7	CASSPFQGPKVYEQYF	TGTGCCAGCAGTCCATTCCAGGGACCGAAGGTCTACGAGCAGTACTTC
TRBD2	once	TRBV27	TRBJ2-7	CASSLHSGRAYEQYF	TGTGCCAGCAGTTTACATAGCGGGAGGGCCTACGAGCAGTACTTC
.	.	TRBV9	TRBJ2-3	CASRSGSASTDTQYF	TGTGCCAGCAGAAGCGGGTCTGCAAGCACAGATACGCAGTATTTT
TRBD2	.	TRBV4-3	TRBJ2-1	CASSSGAGGSYNEQFF	TGCGCCAGCAGCTCCGGAGCGGGAGGGTCCTACAATGAGCAGTTCTTC
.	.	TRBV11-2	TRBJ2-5	CASRPKAIPLGTQYF	TGTGCCAGCAGACCTAAGGCGATTCCTCTGGGGACCCAGTACTTC
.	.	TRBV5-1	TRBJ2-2	CASSRALSLVTGELFF	TGCGCCAGCAGTAGGGCGCTGTCGCTGGTCACCGGGGAGCTGTTTTTT
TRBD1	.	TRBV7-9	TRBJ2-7	CASSLFYGQGNNEQYF	TGTGCCAGCAGCTTATTTTACGGACAGGGAAATAACGAGCAGTACTTC
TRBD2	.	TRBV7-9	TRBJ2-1	CASRRGLAGGTYNEQFF	TGTGCCAGCAGAAGGGGGCTAGCGGGAGGGACCTACAATGAGCAGTTCTTC
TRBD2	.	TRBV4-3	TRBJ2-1	CASSQGGSGTYNEQFF	TGCGCCAGCAGCCAAGGTGGTAGCGGGACCTACAATGAGCAGTTCTTC
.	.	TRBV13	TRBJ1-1	CASSRRMDTEAFF	TGTGCCAGCAGCAGGAGAATGGACACTGAAGCTTTCTTT
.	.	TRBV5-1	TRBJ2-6	CASSLDGSSGANVLTF	TGCGCCAGCAGCTTGGACGGGAGCTCTGGGGCCAACGTCCTGACTTTC